A single sample gave rise to the 30 T cell receptor beta chains below, sequenced in a study of blood T cell repertoires in COVID-19. TCRdb keeps only in-frame clones here, not all; method: immunoSEQ multiplex PCR. Here the sample spans more than 60,000 clones, 80% to 90% being singletons. Sequenced: peripheral blood. The receptors shown here come from a man older than 75 with COVID-19, enrolled during active disease.

This chain joins TRBV7-8 and TRBJ2-1, with 9 bases lining up with TRBD2. CDR1 SGHVS and CDR2 FQNEAQ come from the germline V gene. This CDR3 is 16 amino acids long. V was clipped by 7 bases and J by 0 bases; unmatched bases: 7. This CDR3 reads CASTLRGGVSYNEQFF. The CDR3 DNA reads TGTGCCAGCACCCTACGCGGGGGGGTCTCCTACAATGAGCAGTTCTTC.

The J gene is TRBJ1-1, the V gene TRBV7-2; the D gene is possibly TRBD1 (5 bases). The germline V gene has CDR1 SGHTA and CDR2 FQGNSA. V was clipped by 5 bases and J by 0 bases, with 13 bases between them. This CDR3 spans 15 amino acids. CDR3 sequence reads: CASSRFDRMNTEAFF. The CDR3 nucleotides read TGTGCCAGCAGCCGCTTCGACAGAATGAACACTGAAGCTTTCTTT.

With respect to this clone: Other DNA sequences of this sample code for an identical CDR3. The chain has TRBV2 and TRBJ2-1; D is perhaps TRBD2 (6 bases). Germline assignment: CDR1 SNHLY and CDR2 FYNNEI. The CDR3 is 13 residues long. The ends were cut back, 8 bases at V and 8 bases at J, with 16 bases in the middle. CDR3 sequence: CASLGRAGHEQFF. CDR3 nucleotides: TGTGCCAGCTTGGGACGAGCGGGCCATGAGCAGTTCTTC. Full variable domain (rest looked up from reference TRBV2 and TRBJ2-1): EPEVTQTPSHQVTQMGQEVILRCVPISNHLYFYWYRQILGQKVEFLVSFYNNEISEKSEIFDDQFSVERPDGSNFTLKIRSTKLEDSAMYFCASLGRAGHEQFFGPGTRLTVL.

In this sample, this clone turned up once. The chain joins TRBV15 to TRBJ1-1, with 8 nucleotides matching TRBD1. The ends lost 0 bases at V and 7 bases at J; junction bases unmatched: 7. This CDR3 has 15 amino acids. Germline values: CDR1 LNHNV, CDR2 YYDKDF (reference sequence). The CDR3 region has the DNA TGTGCCACCAGCAGAGAAACAGGGGGAGAGGGTGAAGCTTTCTTT. Its translation: CATSRETGGEGEAFF.

The chain employs TRBV10-3 and TRBJ2-7; the D gene is possibly TRBD1 (8 bases). Deletions cut 2 bases from V and 5 bases from J, with 19 bases between. There are 16 residues in the CDR3. Germline V gene sequence: CDR1 ENHRY, CDR2 SYGVKD. The CDR3 bases are TGTGCCATCAGTGAGAGGCGCGGACAGGGAGGGGACGAGCAGTACTTC. Its translation is CAISERRGQGGDEQYF.

The genes are TRBV3-1 (or the pseudogene TRBV3-2) and TRBJ1-5; 8 bases match TRBD1. This CDR3 has 14 residues. Losses at the gene ends were 6 bases for V and 7 bases for J; bases not matched to a gene: 8. Germline CDR1 LGHDT, CDR2 YNNKEL (reference sequence). CDR3 bases: TGTGCCAGCAGTCTCGGACAGGGAGGGCAGCCCCAGCATTTT. Protein sequence: CASSLGQGGQPQHF.

This chain uses TRBV19 with TRBJ1-6; D unclear. V lost 6 bases and J 8 bases, leaving 11 bases between the germline ends. The CDR3 consists of 13 residues. Germline CDR1 reads LNHDA; CDR2 reads SQIVND (reference sequence). The DNA for the CDR3 is TGTGCCAGTAGGGACGGGAGGGATTCACCCCTCCACTTT. This translates into CASRDGRDSPLHF.

This clone showed up just once. The rearrangement links TRBV3-1 (or the pseudogene TRBV3-2) to TRBJ1-1; 8 nucleotides align to TRBD1. V shed 4 bases and J 3 bases; nucleotides not matched to a gene: 7. The CDR3 consists of 15 residues. Germline V gene data show CDR1 as LGHDT and CDR2 as YNNKEL (reference sequence). The CDR3 DNA reads TGTGCCAGCAGCCCCGGGACAGGTGGACACACTGAAGCTTTCTTT. Residues: CASSPGTGGHTEAFF.

This clone was picked up one time. The J gene is TRBJ2-7, the V gene TRBV18, with 9 bases aligning to TRBD1. This CDR3 is built from 14 residues. Per the germline V gene, CDR1 is KGHSH and CDR2 is LQKENI. J was trimmed by 4 bases and V by 5 bases; bases with no gene match: 6. The DNA of the CDR3 is TGTGCCAGCTCAACGACAGGGGGTGGGTACGAGCAGTACTTC. This sequence encodes CASSTTGGGYEQYF.

This chain links TRBV19 with TRBJ2-7, with 9 nucleotides matching TRBD1. This CDR3 has 13 residues. Germline CDR1 is LNHDA and CDR2 is SQIVND (reference sequence). Trimming cost V 5 bases and J 7 bases; bases outside gene matches: 6. The CDR3 region has the DNA TGTGCCAGTAGTGTACAGGGGGCGCATGAGCAGTACTTC. It is translated as CASSVQGAHEQYF.

V and J are TRBV3-1 (or the pseudogene TRBV3-2) and TRBJ1-4; 9 bases match TRBD1. Germline-derived CDR1 and CDR2 are LGHDT and YNNKEL (reference sequence). There are 14 residues in the CDR3. J gave up 4 bases and V 4 bases, and 1 base lay outside the gene matches. CDR3: CASSRQGVNEKLFF. The CDR3, as DNA: TGTGCCAGCAGCCGACAGGGGGTTAATGAAAAACTGTTTTTT.

V is TRBV5-5 and J is TRBJ1-2; a weak D match, TRBD1 (6 bases). The CDR3 sequence is 16 residues long. The V end lost 4 bases, the J end lost 9 bases, and 25 bases lay between the germline ends. CDR1 SGHKS and CDR2 YYEKEE come from the germline V gene (reference sequence). CDR3 protein: CASSLDRLSGPTSYTF. In DNA form, the CDR3 reads TGTGCCAGCAGCCTGGACAGACTATCGGGCCCGACCAGCTACACCTTC.

The chain has TRBV3-1 (or the pseudogene TRBV3-2) and TRBJ1-4, with TRBD1 identical over 11 bases. V was clipped by 4 bases and J by 13 bases; unmatched bases: 2. CDR1 is LGHDT and CDR2 is YNNKEL in the germline V gene (reference sequence). The CDR3 length is 12 residues. CDR3 bases: TGTGCCAGCAGCCGAGGACAGGGGGCACTGTTTTTT. This codes for CASSRGQGALFF.

The chain uses TRBV7-2 and TRBJ1-3; D may be TRBD1 (5 bases). CDR3 size: 14 residues. Germline CDR1 reads SGHTA; CDR2 reads FQGNSA. V was trimmed by 6 bases and J by 3 bases, leaving 12 bases between them. The CDR3 nucleotides are TGTGCCAGCAGTGATGGGGCAAATGGAAACACCATATATTTT. Translated, it gives CASSDGANGNTIYF. Drawing the rest from reference TRBV7-2 and TRBJ1-3, the complete variable domain is GAGVSQSPSNKVTEKGKDVELRCDPISGHTALYWYRQSLGQGLEFLIYFQGNSAPDKSGLPSDRFSAERTGGSVSTLTIQRTQQEDSAVYLCASSDGANGNTIYFGEGSWLTVV.

DNA of the CDR3: TGTGCCAGCCGGCAGGATTCAGCCTATGGCTACACCTTC. This sequence encodes CASRQDSAYGYTF. The J gene is TRBJ1-2, the V gene TRBV28; no firm D call. This CDR3 region has 13 residues. The ends were cut back, 8 bases at V and 4 bases at J, with 14 bases in the middle. Per germline, CDR1 MDHEN and CDR2 SYDVKM.

V gene TRBV19 combines with J gene TRBJ2-2, with D possibly TRBD1 on 6 matching bases. V was clipped by 6 bases and J by 1 base, with 12 bases between them. Germline CDR1 and CDR2: LNHDA and SQIVND (reference sequence). The CDR3 runs 15 residues. The DNA of the CDR3 is TGTGCCAGTAGGCCAGGGGCCCTGAACACCGGGGAGCTGTTTTTT. Its protein is CASRPGALNTGELFF.

This rearrangement joins TRBV28 to TRBJ1-5; perhaps TRBD1 as D (6 bases). V lost 8 bases, J lost 4 bases, and 12 bases lay in between. The CDR3 runs to 13 residues. Germline CDR1 MDHEN, CDR2 SYDVKM. In DNA form, the CDR3 reads TGTGCCAGCCAACAGGGTGGGAATCAGCCCCAGCATTTT. The encoded protein is CASQQGGNQPQHF.

V is TRBV7-8 and J is TRBJ1-2, with D uncertain. V lost 3 bases and J 5 bases, leaving 13 bases between the germline ends. The CDR3 has 14 amino acids. From germline, CDR1 is SGHVS and CDR2 FQNEAQ. Here the CDR3 DNA reads TGTGCCAGCAGCTTTTTAGAAACAGCATATGGCTACACCTTC. Translated, it gives CASSFLETAYGYTF. The variable domain in full, completed from reference TRBV7-8 and TRBJ1-2, reads GAGVSQSPRYKVAKRGQDVALRCDPISGHVSLFWYQQALGQGPEFLTYFQNEAQLDKSGLPSDRFFAERPEGSVSTLKIQRTQQEDSAVYLCASSFLETAYGYTFGSGTRLTVV.

V and J are TRBV6-2 or TRBV6-3 and TRBJ2-3; 10 bases agree with TRBD1. V dropped 2 bases and J dropped 2; count of bases not matched to a gene: 7. Germline V gives CDR1 MNHEY, CDR2 SVGEGT. The CDR3 loop spans 17 amino acids. The CDR3 DNA is TGTGCCAGCAGTTACCCCCGGGACAGGGGTTTCACAGATACGCAGTATTTT. This encodes CASSYPRDRGFTDTQYF.

The V and J genes are TRBV18 and TRBJ2-1, with D perhaps TRBD1 (6 bases). V was pared by 0 bases and J by 8 bases, with 8 bases between. Germline V gene lookup returns CDR1 KGHSH and CDR2 LQKENI. The CDR3 has 13 residues. The CDR3, as DNA: TGTGCCAGCTCACCACCAGGGGGAGATGAGCAGTTCTTC. Translated: CASSPPGGDEQFF. Together with reference TRBV18 and TRBJ2-1, the CDR3 gives the full variable domain: NAGVMQNPRHLVRRRGQEARLRCSPMKGHSHVYWYRQLPEEGLKFMVYLQKENIIDESGMPKERFSAEFPKEGPSILRIQQVVRGDSAAYFCASSPPGGDEQFFGPGTRLTVL.

The chain links TRBV4-1 to TRBJ1-1; perhaps TRBD1 as D (6 bases). The CDR3 consists of 15 residues. The V end lost 0 bases, the J end lost 3 bases, and 11 bases lay between the germline ends. Germline V lookup: CDR1 MGHRA, CDR2 YSYEKL. CDR3 protein: CASSQDRQDDTEAFF. In DNA, the CDR3 is TGCGCCAGCAGCCAAGATCGACAGGACGACACTGAAGCTTTCTTT.

This rearrangement joins TRBV9 to TRBJ2-1, with 10 bases lining up with TRBD2. CDR1 and CDR2 from the germline V gene are SGDLS and YYNGEE. This CDR3 is built from 15 residues. Trimming cost V 4 bases and J 5 bases; bases outside gene matches: 6. The CDR3 DNA is TGTGCCAGCAGCCCTCTAGCGGGGGACAACAATGAGCAGTTCTTC. Translating it yields CASSPLAGDNNEQFF.

The rearrangement joins TRBV3-1 (or the pseudogene TRBV3-2) to TRBJ2-7, with D uncertain. Deletions cut 3 bases from V and 0 bases from J, with 12 bases between. The CDR3 length is 15 residues. Germline CDR1 reads LGHDT; CDR2 reads YNNKEL (reference sequence). The CDR3 here is CASSQTDIGSYEQYF. CDR3 in DNA: TGTGCCAGCAGCCAGACCGACATCGGCTCCTACGAGCAGTACTTC.

In this sample, this clone turned up once. This chain links TRBV7-9 with TRBJ1-2; the D gene is possibly TRBD1 (6 bases). This CDR3 is built from 16 residues. Germline V lookup: CDR1 SEHNR, CDR2 FQNEAQ (reference sequence). Trimming took off 2 bases at V and 3 bases at J, with 16 bases between the two ends. This chain's CDR3 is CASSLSQAGVHYGYTF. CDR3 bases: TGTGCCAGCAGCTTAAGTCAGGCAGGGGTCCACTATGGCTACACCTTC.

Notes on this clone: Mismatch with germline at one junction end may stem from a read error. V gene TRBV7-9 combines with J gene TRBJ2-7; D is unresolved. The CDR3 contains 12 residues. Per germline, CDR1 SEHNR and CDR2 FQNEAQ (reference sequence). CDR3 nucleotides: TGTGCCAGCAGCTTAGTCTCCGAGCCTTCTATCTTC. It translates to CASSLVSEPSIF.

The chain uses TRBV4-3 and TRBJ1-2; TRBD1 aligns across 9 bases. The ends lost 0 bases at V and 2 bases at J; junction bases unmatched: 4. CDR1 is LGHNA and CDR2 is YSLEER in the germline V gene. The CDR3 is 16 amino acids. CDR3 sequence: CASSQDAGQGNYGYTF. The CDR3 bases are TGCGCCAGCAGCCAAGATGCGGGACAGGGAAACTATGGCTACACCTTC.

The chain recombines TRBV12-5 with TRBJ1-5; a weak D match, TRBD1 (5 bases). The CDR3 spans 14 residues. Per germline, CDR1 LGHNT and CDR2 FRNRAP. V was shortened by 7 bases and J by 1 base, with 11 bases between the two germline ends. The CDR3 sequence: CASAQGASNQPQHF. The CDR3 bases are TGTGCTAGTGCACAAGGGGCCAGCAATCAGCCCCAGCATTTT.

This sequence joins TRBV29-1 and TRBJ1-2; D not certain. The germline V gene has CDR1 SQVTM and CDR2 ANQGSEA. The CDR3 has 13 residues. CDR3 residues: CTHLAEGAYGYTF. The CDR3 nucleotides read TGCACCCATTTGGCGGAGGGAGCCTATGGCTACACCTTC.

This clone has just one count. The V gene is TRBV5-6, the J gene TRBJ1-5; TRBD1 matches 7 bases. V shed 5 bases and J 1 base; nucleotides not matched to a gene: 6. This CDR3 has 15 amino acids. Germline V CDR1 and CDR2: SGHDT, YYEEEE. The CDR3 loop is CASSITGVSNQPQHF. The CDR3 nucleotides are TGTGCCAGCAGTATTACAGGGGTGAGCAATCAGCCCCAGCATTTT.

This chain links TRBV5-6 with TRBJ1-2; 9 bases line up with TRBD1. The V gene's germline CDR1 is SGHDT and CDR2 YYEEEE. This CDR3 has 13 amino acids. The V and J ends lost 5 bases and 6 bases, in that order; junction bases with no gene match: 5. CDR3 bases: TGTGCCAGCAGACGGTGGACAGGGGATGGCTACACCTTC. Its protein is CASRRWTGDGYTF.